Presented here are 28 T cell receptor beta chains from one specimen sequenced in a study of regulatory and conventional T cells in RAG deficiency. Sequenced by immunoSEQ multiplex PCR; TCRdb stores in-frame clones only, minus some. The sample contains fewer than 15,000 clones, about 92% of which appear only once. The sorted conventional CD4+ T cells were CD25-low and CD127-high, with genomic DNA sequenced. The data were also submitted as part of a second study, on regulatory T cells. This second study notes: The primer mix had 52 TRBV and 13 TRBJ primers.

The sequenced material came from CD4+ effector T cells sorted from blood. These receptors were obtained from a human donor in good health.

About this clone itself: The junction shows a germline mismatch at one end, possibly a read error. The chain uses TRBV5-3 and TRBJ2-7; D might be TRBD1 (5 bases). TRBV5-3 qualifies as an ORF whose function is uncertain. The CDR3 extends over 13 amino acids. The chain's CDR3 is CASSLRQTYEQYF. In DNA form, the CDR3 reads TGTGCCAGCAGCTTGCGACAGACTTACGAGCAGTACTTC.

Worth noting for this clone: The junction departs from germline at one end; a sequencing error may be responsible. The chain carries TRBV10-3 and TRBJ2-2; D gene ambiguous. This CDR3 has 14 amino acids. CDR1 ENHRY and CDR2 SYGVKD come from the germline V gene. CDR3 loop: CASSYVQNTGELFF. The CDR3 bases are TGTGCCAGCAGTTACGTCCAGAACACCGGGGAGCTGTTTTTT.

This clone has a handful of counts. The rearrangement uses TRBV28 and TRBJ2-7, with TRBD1 identical over 11 bases. This CDR3 region has 15 residues. V shed 6 bases, J shed 4 bases, and the junction held 8 bases outside the gene matches. Germline V gene lookup returns CDR1 MDHEN and CDR2 SYDVKM. This chain's CDR3 is CASRGTGTGGYEQYF. The CDR3 DNA reads as TGTGCCAGCAGGGGAACCGGGACAGGGGGGTACGAGCAGTACTTC.

The chain has TRBV9 and TRBJ2-1, with TRBD2 matching over 9 bases. The germline V gene encodes CDR1 SGDLS and CDR2 YYNGEE. The J segment lost 3 bases and the V segment lost 3 bases, leaving 4 bases of the junction unmatched. This CDR3 is built from 15 residues. CDR3 nucleotide sequence: TGTGCCAGCAGCGATAGCGGGAGTCTCTACAATGAGCAGTTCTTC. Protein product: CASSDSGSLYNEQFF.

This clone was counted once. This chain uses TRBV7-8 with TRBJ2-7, with a possible D match to TRBD1 (6 bases). CDR1 and CDR2 (germline): SGHVS, FQNEAQ. The CDR3 is made up of 14 amino acids. The V end was cut by 4 bases, the J end by 4 bases, with 14 bases between. Here the CDR3 reads CASSSTGNPYEQYF. CDR3 nucleotides: TGTGCCAGCAGCTCAACAGGGAATCCTTACGAGCAGTACTTC.

This sequence joins TRBV19 and TRBJ2-3; the D call may be TRBD1 or TRBD2 (6 bases each). CDR1 and CDR2 (germline): LNHDA, SQIVND (reference sequence). CDR3 length: 14 residues. Trimming shortened V by 4 bases and J by 4 bases, and 12 bases separated the two germline ends. Here the CDR3 reads CASSTRRGADTQYF. The CDR3, as DNA: TGTGCCAGTAGTACACGAAGGGGGGCAGATACGCAGTATTTT.

The J gene is TRBJ2-1, the V gene TRBV7-2, with 8 nucleotides matching TRBD2. V lost 0 bases, J lost 7 bases, and 11 bases stayed unmatched. There are 17 residues in the CDR3. Germline V gene data show CDR1 as SGHTA and CDR2 as FQGNSA. In DNA form, the CDR3 reads TGTGCCAGCAGCTTAGCGGGTAGCGGGATTCTGGGGAATGAGCAGTTCTTC. Protein product: CASSLAGSGILGNEQFF.

The rearrangement uses TRBV7-3 and TRBJ2-1, with 10 positions matching TRBD1. Germline CDR1 is SGHTA and CDR2 is FQGTGA. J was trimmed by 7 bases and V by 4 bases; bases with no gene match: 10. The CDR3 runs 16 residues. The CDR3 bases are TGTGCCAGCAGCTCCGACCGGGACAGGGGAGGGAATGAGCAGTTCTTC. Residues: CASSSDRDRGGNEQFF.

This sequence joins TRBV10-3 and TRBJ2-2; 8 bases match TRBD2. J was trimmed by 3 bases and V by 3 bases; bases with no gene match: 0. Germline CDR1 is ENHRY and CDR2 is SYGVKD. The CDR3 is 14 amino acids. The CDR3 is CAISDGGDTGELFF. CDR3 nucleotides: TGTGCCATCAGTGACGGGGGGGACACCGGGGAGCTGTTTTTT.

This chain connects TRBV2 to TRBJ2-1, with D tentatively TRBD1 (6 bases). The germline V gene encodes CDR1 SNHLY and CDR2 FYNNEI. The CDR3 length is 15 residues. V lost 5 bases and J lost 3, with 14 bases in between. The chain's CDR3 is CASSIEGDHYNEQFF. DNA for the CDR3: TGTGCCAGCAGTATTGAGGGGGACCACTACAATGAGCAGTTCTTC.

The genes are TRBV7-2 and TRBJ1-5; the D gene is possibly TRBD1 (5 bases). V lost 0 bases, J lost 5 bases, and 11 bases lay in between. Germline V CDR1 and CDR2: SGHTA, FQGNSA. This CDR3 is built from 15 residues. Here the CDR3 DNA reads TGTGCCAGCAGCTTAGCGTCAGGGTTGGATCAGCCCCAGCATTTT. Translating it yields CASSLASGLDQPQHF.

The rearrangement uses TRBV29-1 and TRBJ1-3; D perhaps matches TRBD1 (6 bases). This CDR3 is 13 amino acids long. V was shortened by 6 bases and J by 1 base, with 10 bases between the two germline ends. Germline CDR1 SQVTM, CDR2 ANQGSEA. CDR3 bases: TGCAGCGTCATTGACAGGTCTGGAAACACCATATATTTT. Its translation is CSVIDRSGNTIYF.

The CDR3 is CASSLVVGNQPQHF. The CDR3, as DNA: TGTGCCAGCAGCTTGGTGGTGGGCAATCAGCCCCAGCATTTT. The rearrangement joins TRBV5-5 to TRBJ1-5; unclear D gene. The germline V gene has CDR1 SGHKS and CDR2 YYEKEE (reference sequence). V was clipped by 0 bases and J by 2 bases, with 6 bases between them. This CDR3 has 14 residues.

Comments on this clone: As the CDR3 is not closed by the conserved phenylalanine or tryptophan, this likely results from a read error. J is TRBJ1-2 and V is TRBV2; D gene uncertain. This CDR3 has 11 residues. CDR1 is SNHLY and CDR2 is FYNNEI in the germline V gene. With 6 bases removed from V and 8 bases from J, the gap between germline ends came to 10 bases. The CDR3, as DNA: TGTGCCAGCAGCCCCAATAACGGCTACACCCTC. Translated: CASSPNNGYTL.

The V and J genes are TRBV2 and TRBJ2-3, with D possibly TRBD2 on 5 matching bases. Germline CDR1 is SNHLY and CDR2 is FYNNEI. This CDR3 has 16 amino acids. V shed 2 bases and J shed 0 bases, with 12 bases lying between them. CDR3 DNA sequence: TGTGCCAGCAGTGAATCCACGGGGTCTAGCACAGATACGCAGTATTTT. It yields the protein CASSESTGSSTDTQYF.

The V and J genes are TRBV1 and TRBJ1-1. TRBV1 is noted as a pseudogene. This CDR3 has 15 residues. The CDR3 sequence: CTSSQACHLNTEAFF. CDR3 coding DNA: TGCACCAGCAGCCAAGCATGTCACCTGAACACTGAAGCTTTCTTT.

The chain couples TRBV5-1 to TRBJ2-2; D may be TRBD1 (5 bases). The CDR3 spans 16 residues. Trimming removed 3 bases from V and 4 bases from J, with 16 bases in between. Germline CDR1 and CDR2: SGHRS and YFSETQ. For the CDR3, the DNA is TGCGCCAGCAGCTCCACCTGGCAGGGTCTCACCGGGGAGCTGTTTTTT. This codes for CASSSTWQGLTGELFF.

The J gene is TRBJ1-2, the V gene TRBV18; D is ambiguous. The CDR3 runs 14 residues. Germline V gene lookup returns CDR1 KGHSH and CDR2 LQKENI. V was pared by 1 base and J by 4 bases, with 10 bases between. This CDR3 reads CASSPLEGIYGYTF. The CDR3 nucleotides are TGTGCCAGCTCACCACTGGAGGGAATCTATGGCTACACCTTC. The entire variable domain, with the rest obtained from reference TRBV18 and TRBJ1-2, is as follows: NAGVMQNPRHLVRRRGQEARLRCSPMKGHSHVYWYRQLPEEGLKFMVYLQKENIIDESGMPKERFSAEFPKEGPSILRIQQVVRGDSAAYFCASSPLEGIYGYTFGSGTRLTVV.

The chain recombines TRBV4-1 with TRBJ1-2; D is uncertain. The length of the CDR3 is 16 residues. The ends were cut back, 0 bases at V and 5 bases at J, with 16 bases in the middle. CDR1 is MGHRA, CDR2 YSYEKL, per germline. In nucleotides, the CDR3 is TGCGCCAGCAGCCAAGACAGCAGGTTGTCGGGGTATGGCTACACCTTC. It codes for CASSQDSRLSGYGYTF.

The chain joins TRBV4-3 to TRBJ2-1; TRBD2 matches at 10 bases. This CDR3 comprises 15 residues. Germline CDR1 reads LGHNA; CDR2 reads YSLEER. J was trimmed by 4 bases and V by 3 bases; bases with no gene match: 3. The CDR3 spells CASSHSSGGYNEQFF. CDR3 in DNA: TGCGCCAGCAGCCACTCTAGCGGGGGTTACAATGAGCAGTTCTTC.

The chain links TRBV30 to TRBJ1-2; TRBD1 might be the D (6 bases). The CDR3 runs to 11 residues. The germline V gene has CDR1 GTSNPN and CDR2 SVGIG (reference sequence). The CDR3 spells CGLIQGDGYTF. The CDR3 region has the DNA TGTGGACTGATACAGGGCGATGGCTACACCTTC.

The chain recombines TRBV6-1 with TRBJ2-5; 10 nucleotides agree with TRBD1. The last part of the DNA fits TRBJ2-7 better; the J call may be wrong. The CDR3 is made up of 16 amino acids. The germline V gene has CDR1 MNHNS and CDR2 SASEGT. The DNA for the CDR3 is TGTGCCAGCAGTGAAAGATGGAGACAGGGGGCCAGCGAGCAGTACTTC. This encodes CASSERWRQGASEQYF.

V is TRBV25-1 and J is TRBJ1-2, with 8 nucleotides matching TRBD1. V shed 3 bases, J shed 4 bases, and the junction held 13 bases outside the gene matches. Germline CDR1 MGHDK, CDR2 SYGVNS. This CDR3 has 17 residues. As DNA, the CDR3 is TGTGCCAGCAGTGACCACCGGGGATGGACAGGGACCTATGGCTACACCTTC. The encoded protein is CASSDHRGWTGTYGYTF.

V usage is TRBV29-1 and J usage is TRBJ1-1; perhaps TRBD1 as D (5 bases). This CDR3 region has 13 residues. Germline-derived CDR1 and CDR2 are SQVTM and ANQGSEA. The V gene lost 3 bases and the J gene lost 0 bases, with 8 bases spanning the gap. The CDR3 protein is CSVDRQMNTEAFF. As DNA, the CDR3 is TGCAGCGTTGATCGACAGATGAACACTGAAGCTTTCTTT. The full variable domain, completed using reference TRBV29-1 and TRBJ1-1, is SAVISQKPSRDICQRGTSLTIQCQVDSQVTMMFWYRQQPGQSLTLIATANQGSEATYESGFVIDKFPISRPNLTFSTLTVSNMSPEDSSIYLCSVDRQMNTEAFFGQGTRLTVV.

V and J are TRBV28 and TRBJ2-1; 10 bases match TRBD2. CDR1 is MDHEN and CDR2 is SYDVKM in the germline V gene. The CDR3 is 16 amino acids. The junction had 7 bases not matched to a gene; V was cut back by 3 bases and J by 5 bases. DNA for the CDR3: TGTGCCAGCAGTTTTCTCGGGACTAGCGATCACAATGAGCAGTTCTTC. Translation gives CASSFLGTSDHNEQFF.

This chain connects TRBV19 to TRBJ2-3; D perhaps matches TRBD2 (5 bases). The length of the CDR3 is 17 residues. Trimming left V 4 bases short and J 2 bases short, with 19 bases between. Germline values: CDR1 LNHDA, CDR2 SQIVND (reference sequence). The CDR3 bases are TGTGCCAGTAGTACTCAGTCACTCATGGGAGCCACAGATACGCAGTATTTT. Protein sequence: CASSTQSLMGATDTQYF.

This clone showed up just a few times. This rearrangement joins TRBV21-1 to TRBJ2-7. TRBV21-1 is listed as a pseudogene. The CDR3 has 16 amino acids. CDR3 in DNA: TGTGCCAGCAGGCGCAAGTTGCTACACGTGTTAGACGAGCAGTACTTC. Translated: CASRRKLLHVLDEQYF.

This sequence joins TRBV19 and TRBJ2-5; 9 positions agree with TRBD1. CDR3 length: 14 amino acids. Losses at the gene ends were 6 bases for V and 4 bases for J; bases not matched to a gene: 6. The germline V gene encodes CDR1 LNHDA and CDR2 SQIVND (reference sequence). The CDR3 nucleotides read TGTGCCAGTAGGAGGGGACAGGGACGAGAGACCCAGTACTTC. Translation: CASRRGQGRETQYF.